This T cell receptor beta chain stems from a study of cytomegalovirus exposure and HLA in healthy donors. General study points: HLA-A and HLA-B allele assignments for most subjects were reportedly predicted accurately using TCR beta sequences.

For this clone: Its antigen is not known.

Amplification used 60 Vbeta primers and 13 Jbeta primers. Assay used: immunoSEQ multiplex PCR; TCRdb lists only in-frame clones, some missing. The sample lists some 180,000 clones, about four fifths occurring once. Unrecorded immune exposures were likely, despite nominal health at sampling. Germline V lookup: CDR1 LNHDA, CDR2 SQIVND (reference sequence). This CDR3 has 12 residues. V lost 6 bases and J lost 9, with 12 bases in between. The chain joins TRBV19 to TRBJ2-1; TRBD1 might be the D (6 bases). The specimen was PBMCs. The TCR sequence derives from a female donor in good health and CMV-seronegative. For the CDR3, the DNA is TGTGCCAGTAGAAACAGGGTGGGTGAGCAGTTCTTC. This gives the protein CASRNRVGEQFF.